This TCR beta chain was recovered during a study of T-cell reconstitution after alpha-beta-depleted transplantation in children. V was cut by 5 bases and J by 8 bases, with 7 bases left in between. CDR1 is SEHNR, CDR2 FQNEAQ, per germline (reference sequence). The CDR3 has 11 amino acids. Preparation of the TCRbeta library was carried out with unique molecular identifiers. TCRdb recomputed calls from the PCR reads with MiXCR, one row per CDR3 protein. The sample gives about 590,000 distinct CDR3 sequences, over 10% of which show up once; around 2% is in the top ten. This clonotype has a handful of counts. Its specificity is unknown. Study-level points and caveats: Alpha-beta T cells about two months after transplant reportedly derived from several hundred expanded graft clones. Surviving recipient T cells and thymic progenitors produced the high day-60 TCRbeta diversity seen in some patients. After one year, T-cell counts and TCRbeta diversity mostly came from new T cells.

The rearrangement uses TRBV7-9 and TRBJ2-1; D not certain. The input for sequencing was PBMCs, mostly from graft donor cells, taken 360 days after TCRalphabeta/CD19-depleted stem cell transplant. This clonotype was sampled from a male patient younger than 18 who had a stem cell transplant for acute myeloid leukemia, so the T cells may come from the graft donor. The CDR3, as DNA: TGTGCCAGCAGCCTCAACTATGAGCAGTTCTTC. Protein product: CASSLNYEQFF.